Listed here is a single T cell receptor beta chain. The PCR contained 60 Vbeta and 13 Jbeta primers. TCRdb's copy holds only in-frame clones and misses some; the assay was immunoSEQ multiplex PCR. The table records more than 150,000 clones, 80% of them present only once. This record belongs to a study of cytomegalovirus exposure and HLA in healthy donors. Study-level background: Early released data comprised about 90 million unique TCRs from HLA-typed donors.

CDR1 and CDR2 (germline): SGHKS, YYEKEE (reference sequence). Trimming stripped 0 bases from V and 3 bases from J, with 7 bases between. This CDR3 is built from 14 residues. The receptor comes from a woman between 50 and 59 years old in good health and CMV-seropositive. Sequencing was performed on PBMCs. V gene TRBV5-5 combines with J gene TRBJ2-1; no definite D call. The CDR3 region is CASSLVNNYNEQFF. CDR3 in DNA: TGTGCCAGCAGCTTGGTTAACAACTACAATGAGCAGTTCTTC.